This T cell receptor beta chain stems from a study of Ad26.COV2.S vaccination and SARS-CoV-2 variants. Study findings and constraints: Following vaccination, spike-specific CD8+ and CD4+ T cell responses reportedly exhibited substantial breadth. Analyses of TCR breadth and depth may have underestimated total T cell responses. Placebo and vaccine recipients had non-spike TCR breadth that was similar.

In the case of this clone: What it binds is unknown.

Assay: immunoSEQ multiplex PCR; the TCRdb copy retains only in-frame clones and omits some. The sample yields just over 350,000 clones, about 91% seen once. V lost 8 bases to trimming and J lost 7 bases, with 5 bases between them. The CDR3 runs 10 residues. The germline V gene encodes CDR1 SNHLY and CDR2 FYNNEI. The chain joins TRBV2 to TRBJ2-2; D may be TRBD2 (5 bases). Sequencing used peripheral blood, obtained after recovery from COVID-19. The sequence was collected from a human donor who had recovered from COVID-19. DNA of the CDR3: TGTGCCAGCGCGGGCGGGGAGCTGTTTTTT. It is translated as CASAGGELFF.